These T cell receptor beta chains were read from a single sample in a study of PD-1 blockade in classical Hodgkin lymphoma. TCRdb's copy holds only in-frame clones and misses some; the assay was immunoSEQ multiplex PCR. Among approximately 100,000 clones listed, over 85% were seen once. The starting material was peripheral blood mononuclear cells (PBMCs), obtained at baseline. These receptors came from a human donor with classical Hodgkin lymphoma. Each CDR3 is given with its conserved first and last residue. A D gene is named only where the DNA matches it firmly. The size entry is marked missing in some rows and otherwise reads once, few, many or a size class.

j_call: TRBJ1-1; v_call: TRBV7-8; clone_size: NA; d_call: NA; cdr3_aa: CASSQGEAFF; cdr3_nt: TGTGCCAGCAGCCAGGGAGAAGCTTTCTTT
j_call: TRBJ1-1; v_call: TRBV25-1; clone_size: few; d_call: TRBD1; cdr3_aa: CASSGQGYTEAFF; cdr3_nt: TGTGCCAGCAGTGGACAGGGATACACTGAAGCTTTCTTT
j_call: TRBJ1-3; v_call: TRBV7-9; clone_size: NA; d_call: TRBD1; cdr3_aa: CASSLALQGSFTGNTIYF; cdr3_nt: TGTGCCAGCAGCTTAGCCCTACAGGGGAGCTTTACTGGAAACACCATATATTTT
j_call: TRBJ1-2; v_call: TRBV19; clone_size: NA; d_call: NA; cdr3_aa: CASSKAKGDYGYTF; cdr3_nt: TGTGCCAGTAGTAAGGCAAAGGGAGACTATGGCTACACCTTC
j_call: TRBJ1-4; v_call: TRBV28; clone_size: NA; d_call: TRBD1; cdr3_aa: CASSSPGQGGEKLFF; cdr3_nt: TGTGCCAGCAGTTCCCCCGGGCAGGGGGGAGAAAAACTGTTTTTT
j_call: TRBJ2-5; v_call: TRBV18; clone_size: NA; d_call: NA; cdr3_aa: CASSPPAQNEEGRQETQYF; cdr3_nt: TGTGCCAGCTCACCACCGGCCCAGAACGAGGAGGGCCGACAAGAGACCCAGTACTTC
j_call: TRBJ2-3; v_call: TRBV27; clone_size: NA; d_call: NA; cdr3_aa: CASSPGRSDTQYF; cdr3_nt: TGTGCCAGCAGTCCTGGACGGTCAGATACGCAGTATTTT
j_call: TRBJ2-2; v_call: TRBV19; clone_size: NA; d_call: TRBD2; cdr3_aa: CASTPWEGQNTGELFF; cdr3_nt: TGTGCCAGTACCCCTTGGGAGGGCCAGAACACCGGGGAGCTGTTTTTT
j_call: TRBJ1-4; v_call: TRBV30; clone_size: NA; d_call: NA; cdr3_aa: CAWSVDGVPNEKLFF; cdr3_nt: TGTGCCTGGAGTGTAGATGGGGTGCCAAATGAAAAACTGTTTTTT
j_call: TRBJ2-2; v_call: TRBV23-1; clone_size: NA; d_call: NA; cdr3_aa: CASSHRWELFF; cdr3_nt: TGCGCCAGCAGTCATCGGTGGGAGCTGTTTTTT
j_call: TRBJ2-1; v_call: TRBV28; clone_size: NA; d_call: NA; cdr3_aa: CASSLQGGYNEQFF; cdr3_nt: TGTGCCAGCAGTTTGCAGGGTGGTTACAATGAGCAGTTCTTC
j_call: TRBJ2-2; v_call: TRBV6-6; clone_size: NA; d_call: NA; cdr3_aa: CASRENANTGELFF; cdr3_nt: TGTGCCTCCAGAGAGAACGCGAACACCGGGGAGCTGTTTTTT
j_call: TRBJ2-3; v_call: TRBV5-1; clone_size: NA; d_call: NA; cdr3_aa: CASTPVPTDTQYF; cdr3_nt: TGCGCCAGCACCCCAGTTCCCACAGATACGCAGTATTTT